The 25 T cell receptor beta chains listed next were all sequenced from one sample in a study of blood T cell repertoires in COVID-19 (dated by TCRdb to 2019 to 2021). Libraries were prepared through the immunoSEQ multiplex PCR assay. The source is immuneACCESS, and TCRdb retained only in-frame sequences with V and J called. Part of the clones is not carried over; for the studies checked, unresolved V genes explain less than half of this, and the remainder is unexplained. Present in this sample are some 260,000 clones, about 80% of which were seen just once. Of the sample, 3.5% to 5% is held by the ten largest clones. The sequenced sample was PBMCs or T cells enriched from blood (not recorded which). These receptors were collected from a man aged 25 to 45 with acute COVID-19.

This sequence joins TRBV14 and TRBJ2-2; possible D gene TRBD2, 5 bases. Germline CDR1 reads SGHDN; CDR2 reads FVKESK. Between the trimmed V and J ends, which lost 1 base and 1 base, there was a span of 7 bases. This CDR3 has 15 residues. CDR3 nucleotides: TGTGCCAGCAGCCAAGTTACTAGGAACACCGGGGAGCTGTTTTTT. Protein sequence: CASSQVTRNTGELFF.

The chain is built from TRBV11-2 and TRBJ1-6; tentative D call: TRBD1 (5 bases). The CDR3 totals 14 residues. CDR1 and CDR2 from the germline V gene are SGHAT and FQNNGV. CDR3 amino acids: CASTTAGTNSPLHF. In DNA, the CDR3 is TGTGCGTCCACCACTGCGGGGACTAATTCACCCCTCCACTTT.

The chain uses TRBV5-4 and TRBJ2-3; the D gene is possibly TRBD1 (6 bases). There are 16 residues in the CDR3. Germline V gene data show CDR1 as SGHNT and CDR2 as YYREEE (reference sequence). V was cut by 3 bases and J by 0 bases, with 14 bases left in between. CDR3 loop: CASSSDRRPSTDTQYF. The CDR3, as DNA: TGTGCCAGCAGCTCCGACAGGCGACCTAGCACAGATACGCAGTATTTT.

The chain uses TRBV11-3 and TRBJ2-1, with 7 nucleotides matching TRBD1. CDR1 SGHNT and CDR2 YENEEA come from the germline V gene. Germline trimming cut 1 base from V and 4 bases from J; bases unmatched to any gene: 7. CDR3 length equals 16 residues. The CDR3 loop is CASSLGRGGTYNEQFF. CDR3 sequence (DNA): TGTGCCAGCAGCTTAGGTCGAGGGGGCACTTACAATGAGCAGTTCTTC.

The CDR3 region is CAGQLSSGYTF. CDR3 nucleotides: TGTGCCGGACAGTTGTCCTCTGGCTACACCTTC. This chain uses TRBV30 with TRBJ1-2; D perhaps matches TRBD1 (6 bases). Germline-derived CDR1 and CDR2 are GTSNPN and SVGIG (reference sequence). This CDR3 spans 11 amino acids. V lost 8 bases, J lost 7 bases, and 14 bases lay in between.

To note about this clone: One junction end disagrees with the germline gene, perhaps due to a read error. V and J are TRBV5-1 and TRBJ1-2; no firm D call. Germline loops: CDR1 SGHRS, CDR2 YFSETQ. The CDR3 consists of 16 residues. Here the CDR3 reads CASSLRESRANYGYTF. CDR3 nucleotides: TGTGCCAGCAGCCTTAGAGAGAGTCGAGCTAACTATGGCTACACCTTC.

The CDR3 nucleotides read TGTGCCAGCAGCCCCCGACAGAGCACAGATACGCAGTATTTT. Translating gives CASSPRQSTDTQYF. The genes are TRBV7-9 and TRBJ2-3; TRBD1 is a possible D gene (5 bases). The CDR3 is 14 amino acids. V lost 5 bases and J lost 0, with 9 bases in between. Germline V gene data show CDR1 as SEHNR and CDR2 as FQNEAQ (reference sequence).

The rearrangement joins TRBV10-3 to TRBJ1-4; D call uncertain. Trimming stripped 7 bases from V and 4 bases from J, with 10 bases between. The CDR3 length is 13 residues. In germline, CDR1 is ENHRY, CDR2 SYGVKD. The CDR3 nucleotides are TGTGCCATCACGGAGACCTTTAATGAAAAACTGTTTTTT. Its protein product is CAITETFNEKLFF.

The rearrangement uses TRBV6-5 and TRBJ2-7; D is possibly TRBD1 (5 bases). Trimming stripped 10 bases from V and 3 bases from J, with 16 bases between. From germline, CDR1 is MNHEY and CDR2 SVGAGI. There are 13 residues in the CDR3. CDR3 bases: TGTGCCACCATCGGACACCCAAGCTACGAGCAGTACGTC. Its protein is CATIGHPSYEQYV.

The CDR3 is CASSLATSGSPDTQYF. The DNA of the CDR3 is TGTGCCAGCAGCTTGGCTACTAGCGGGAGCCCAGATACGCAGTATTTT. V is TRBV5-8 and J is TRBJ2-3; 11 bases map to TRBD2. The CDR3 consists of 16 residues. Germline CDR1 reads SGHTS; CDR2 reads YDEGEE. Trimming at V came to 0 bases and at J to 4 bases, leaving 4 bases not matched to a gene. Filled out from reference TRBV5-8 and TRBJ2-3, the complete variable domain reads EAGVTQSPTHLIKTRGQQATLRCSPISGHTSVYWYQQALGLGLQFLLWYDEGEERNRGNFPPRFSGRQFPNYSSELNVNALELEDSALYLCASSLATSGSPDTQYFGPGTRLTVL.

This clone has a count of ten or more. The genes are TRBV6-5 and TRBJ1-3; D gene unclear. V dropped 0 bases and J dropped 4 bases, with 7 bases sitting between them. The CDR3 spans 14 residues. In germline, CDR1 is MNHEY, CDR2 SVGAGI. The CDR3 reads CASSYSRLGNTIYF. CDR3 nucleotides: TGTGCCAGCAGTTACTCCAGGCTGGGAAACACCATATATTTT.

V usage is TRBV11-2 and J usage is TRBJ1-1; D call uncertain. Trimming took 5 bases from V and 0 from J, leaving 13 bases between them. CDR3 length: 15 residues. The V gene's germline CDR1 is SGHAT and CDR2 FQNNGV. The CDR3 loop is CASSPQWVMNTEAFF. The CDR3 bases are TGTGCCAGCAGCCCACAGTGGGTAATGAACACTGAAGCTTTCTTT.

The chain combines TRBV4-2 with TRBJ2-1; 7 nucleotides agree with TRBD2. CDR3 length: 16 amino acids. The germline gives CDR1 LGHNA, CDR2 YNFKEQ. The trim removed 1 base at V and 1 base at J, leaving 4 bases unmatched. CDR3 in amino acids: CASSQGEGGSYNEQFF. The CDR3, as DNA: TGTGCCAGCAGCCAAGGGGAGGGAGGGTCCTACAATGAGCAGTTCTTC.

This chain connects TRBV4-1 to TRBJ2-2; TRBD2 aligns across 12 bases. Germline V gene lookup returns CDR1 MGHRA and CDR2 YSYEKL. V gave up 4 bases and J gave up 5 bases; unmatched junction bases: 2. There are 15 residues in the CDR3. The chain's CDR3 is CASSRLAGVTGELFF. CDR3 bases: TGCGCCAGCAGCCGACTAGCGGGGGTGACCGGGGAGCTGTTTTTT.

The chain is built from TRBV7-9 and TRBJ2-1, with 9 bases that match TRBD2. CDR3 size: 16 residues. Germline V gene lookup returns CDR1 SEHNR and CDR2 FQNEAQ (reference sequence). V lost 6 bases to trimming and J lost 4 bases; unmatched junction nucleotides: 10. CDR3 region: CASSRRVREGYNEQFF. The CDR3 DNA reads TGTGCCAGCAGTCGCCGTGTGCGGGAGGGGTACAATGAGCAGTTCTTC.

The chain joins TRBV20-1 to TRBJ2-3, with D maybe TRBD1 (5 bases). Germline loops: CDR1 DFQATT, CDR2 SNEGSKA (reference sequence). The CDR3 runs 11 residues. Between the trimmed V and J ends, which lost 5 bases and 3 bases, there was a span of 6 bases. Written as DNA, the CDR3 is TGCAGTGCTGGACATACAGATACGCAGTATTTT. Translating it yields CSAGHTDTQYF.

The chain employs TRBV11-3 and TRBJ2-1; D gene unclear. Germline V CDR1 and CDR2: SGHNT, YENEEA. This CDR3 has 15 residues. V lost 2 bases to trimming and J lost 0 bases, with 8 bases between them. The CDR3 region has the DNA TGTGCCAGCAGCTTAATGGCGGACTCCTACAATGAGCAGTTCTTC. Protein: CASSLMADSYNEQFF.

This chain links TRBV29-1 with TRBJ2-5; the D gene is possibly TRBD2 (6 bases). V shed 3 bases and J shed 6 bases, with 11 bases lying between them. The V gene's germline CDR1 is SQVTM and CDR2 ANQGSEA. The CDR3 loop spans 12 amino acids. DNA of the CDR3: TGCAGCGTTGATCCCAGCGGGCAGACCCAGTACTTC. Translation: CSVDPSGQTQYF.

The rearrangement links TRBV9 to TRBJ2-2; D call uncertain. Germline V gene lookup returns CDR1 SGDLS and CDR2 YYNGEE. This CDR3 region has 13 residues. Trimming took off 4 bases at V and 4 bases at J, with 8 bases between the two ends. CDR3: CASSRTPTGELFF. CDR3 nucleotides: TGTGCCAGCAGCCGCACTCCCACCGGGGAGCTGTTTTTT.

This rearrangement joins TRBV10-1 to TRBJ2-1; D is perhaps TRBD2 (6 bases). Germline V lookup: CDR1 WNHNN, CDR2 SYGVQD (reference sequence). The CDR3 is 19 amino acids. V was clipped by 4 bases and J by 4 bases, with 26 bases between them. The DNA for the CDR3 is TGCGCCAGCAGTGGGGGGAGTTTGGGGGGTCAGGCCCTTTACAATGAGCAGTTCTTC. Residues: CASSGGSLGGQALYNEQFF.

This sequence joins TRBV28 and TRBJ1-2; D unclear. The CDR3 totals 14 residues. The V gene's germline CDR1 is MDHEN and CDR2 SYDVKM. Between the trimmed V and J ends, which lost 5 bases and 7 bases, there was a span of 17 bases. The CDR3 DNA is TGTGCCAGCAGTCGCACCTTCCATCTCAGTGGCTACACCTTC. The encoded protein is CASSRTFHLSGYTF.

This sequence joins TRBV15 and TRBJ2-1, with 9 bases lining up with TRBD2. The CDR3 runs to 15 residues. V dropped 2 bases and J dropped 8; count of bases not matched to a gene: 7. The germline V gene encodes CDR1 LNHNV and CDR2 YYDKDF (reference sequence). Written as DNA, the CDR3 is TGTGCCACCAGCAGAACCAAGGGACTAGCCCATGAGCAGTTCTTC. Its translation is CATSRTKGLAHEQFF.

This clone was seen a single time. The chain is built from TRBV2 and TRBJ2-3, with TRBD2 matching 8 bases. V shed 4 bases and J 2 bases; nucleotides not matched to a gene: 5. The CDR3 is 15 residues long. Per the germline V gene, CDR1 is SNHLY and CDR2 is FYNNEI. DNA of the CDR3: TGTGCCAGCAGTGGGGTACTAGCGGTCACAGATACGCAGTATTTT. Its protein is CASSGVLAVTDTQYF. The complete variable domain, with remaining parts taken from reference TRBV2 and TRBJ2-3, reads EPEVTQTPSHQVTQMGQEVILRCVPISNHLYFYWYRQILGQKVEFLVSFYNNEISEKSEIFDDQFSVERPDGSNFTLKIRSTKLEDSAMYFCASSGVLAVTDTQYFGPGTRLTVL.

This clone was counted once. J is TRBJ1-1 and V is TRBV5-4; a weak D match, TRBD1 (5 bases). Trimming removed 9 bases at V and 3 bases at J, with 15 bases between. The germline gives CDR1 SGHNT, CDR2 YYREEE (reference sequence). The CDR3 sequence is 13 residues long. CDR3 sequence: CANSGGSDTEAFF. The CDR3 nucleotides read TGTGCCAATTCTGGGGGGTCCGACACTGAAGCTTTCTTT.

The CDR3 loop reads CAIRGQGRAEAFF. For the CDR3, the DNA is TGTGCCATCAGAGGTCAGGGGCGAGCTGAAGCTTTCTTT. J is TRBJ1-1 and V is TRBV5-4, with TRBD1 as a possible D gene (6 bases). Germline CDR1 SGHNT, CDR2 YYREEE (reference sequence). The CDR3 sequence is 13 residues long. Trimming left V 9 bases short and J 6 bases short, with 18 bases between.